These 15 T cell receptor beta chains were sequenced from one sample in a study of vaccination and CD4 T cells after COVID-19. The time point was: late sampling 161 to 241 days after vaccination in a few convalescent patients. This sample's treatment: roughly ten-day PBMC culture with coronavirus spike peptide pools or control peptides (ViraFEST assay). These TCRs are of unknown antigen specificity. The assay that was used to sequence DNA from cultured CD4+ T cells was the Oncomine TCR Beta short-read assay. TCRdb ran MiXCR on the PCR reads and lists one entry per CDR3 protein. The sample has about 16,000 distinct CDR3 sequences; approximately 50% are singletons. The sequencing used CD4+ T cells from blood, cultured in vitro, collected about 7 months after SARS-CoV-2 vaccination. The receptors come from a human donor who had recovered from COVID-19.

The chain recombines TRBV7-2 with TRBJ2-3; 13 bases align to TRBD2. With V trimmed by 5 bases and J by 3 bases, 8 bases remained unmatched. The CDR3 is 17 amino acids. In germline, CDR1 is SGHTA, CDR2 FQGNSA. The CDR3 region is CASSLWTSGSMTDTQYF. CDR3 nucleotides: TGTGCCAGCAGCCTCTGGACTAGCGGGAGTATGACAGATACGCAGTATTTT.

The chain links TRBV6-1 to TRBJ2-2; the D is unclear. Germline V gene lookup returns CDR1 MNHNS and CDR2 SASEGT. The CDR3 loop spans 12 amino acids. The V gene lost 6 bases and the J gene lost 7 bases, with 9 bases spanning the gap. CDR3 loop: CASRMRHGELFF. The CDR3 DNA is TGTGCCAGCAGAATGAGGCACGGGGAGCTGTTTTTT.

The V and J genes are TRBV7-9 and TRBJ2-7; tentatively, D is TRBD1 (6 bases). Trimming shortened V by 3 bases and J by 2 bases, and 11 bases separated the two germline ends. CDR1 SEHNR and CDR2 FQNEAQ come from the germline V gene (reference sequence). The CDR3 contains 14 residues. CDR3 protein: CASSFSRGPYEQYF. The CDR3 DNA reads as TGTGCCAGCAGCTTTTCCAGGGGCCCCTACGAGCAGTACTTC.

V is TRBV6-1 and J is TRBJ1-5; no clear D. Germline CDR1 reads MNHNS; CDR2 reads SASEGT. The V end lost 6 bases, the J end lost 5 bases, and 11 bases lay between the germline ends. The CDR3 is 13 amino acids. The CDR3 DNA sequence: TGTGCCAGCAGGATGCGGGTGGATCAGCCCCAGCATTTT. This sequence encodes CASRMRVDQPQHF.

The gene calls are TRBV6-1 and TRBJ1-2; D remains unclear. This CDR3 region has 15 residues. Deletions cut 6 bases from V and 2 bases from J, with 16 bases between. The V gene's germline CDR1 is MNHNS and CDR2 SASEGT. CDR3 sequence: CASSHQAERNYGYTF. The CDR3 nucleotides read TGTGCCAGCAGCCACCAAGCTGAGAGGAACTATGGCTACACCTTC.

The genes are TRBV6-1 and TRBJ2-7; 7 nucleotides align to TRBD1. Germline CDR1 reads MNHNS; CDR2 reads SASEGT. The CDR3 is 15 residues long. After removal of 6 bases from V and 2 bases from J, the junction contained 10 bases not matched to a gene. CDR3 bases: TGTGCCAGCAGACCAACCGGGACAGAGGCCTACGAGCAGTACTTC. Its protein is CASRPTGTEAYEQYF.

This clonotype was detected only a few times. The chain uses TRBV19 and TRBJ2-7; 9 nucleotides agree with TRBD1. The CDR3 sequence is 14 residues long. The trim removed 7 bases at V and 1 base at J, leaving 5 bases unmatched. Germline V gene data show CDR1 as LNHDA and CDR2 as SQIVND (reference sequence). The CDR3 DNA is TGTGCCAGTACCCCCGGGACAGGGTCCTACGAGCAGTACTTC. Its translation: CASTPGTGSYEQYF.

V usage is TRBV20-1 and J usage is TRBJ2-3, with a tentative D call TRBD2 (6 bases). Deletions cut 4 bases from V and 6 bases from J, with 20 bases between. CDR1 and CDR2 (germline): DFQATT, SNEGSKA (reference sequence). The CDR3 totals 15 residues. The CDR3 reads CSATLSGASEDTQYF. The CDR3 nucleotides read TGCAGTGCTACCCTTTCAGGAGCTAGCGAGGATACGCAGTATTTT.

This clonotype was seen more than once but under ten times. V and J are TRBV7-2 and TRBJ1-2; 8 bases agree with TRBD1. V trimming: 6 bases; J trimming: 4 bases; junction bases outside the gene matches: 10. The V gene's germline CDR1 is SGHTA and CDR2 FQGNSA. The CDR3 covers 15 residues. The CDR3 is CASRQEQGVLYGYTF. The CDR3 DNA is TGTGCCAGCAGGCAAGAACAGGGGGTCCTCTATGGCTACACCTTC.

J is TRBJ2-3 and V is TRBV6-2 or TRBV6-3, with D perhaps TRBD1 or TRBD2 (6 bases each). Trimming took 5 bases from V and 4 from J, leaving 31 bases between them. This CDR3 comprises 20 residues. The germline gives CDR1 MNHEY, CDR2 SVGEGT. The CDR3 sequence is CASSNIRTKRGPWSADTQYF. The CDR3 nucleotides are TGTGCCAGCAGTAACATACGTACCAAACGGGGGCCTTGGAGCGCAGATACGCAGTATTTT.

The chain uses TRBV27 and TRBJ2-5; D possibly matches TRBD1 or TRBD2 (5 bases each). The V gene's germline CDR1 is MNHEY and CDR2 SMNVEV (reference sequence). The CDR3 contains 14 residues. The V gene lost 5 bases and the J gene lost 1 base, with 11 bases spanning the gap. The chain's CDR3 is CASSRGVFQETQYF. DNA of the CDR3: TGTGCCAGCAGTAGGGGAGTCTTCCAAGAGACCCAGTACTTC.

Notes on this clonotype: Without the conserved terminal phenylalanine or tryptophan, this CDR3 likely stems from a read error. This chain links TRBV27 with TRBJ2-7; unclear D gene. This CDR3 has 15 amino acids. The germline V gene has CDR1 MNHEY and CDR2 SMNVEV (reference sequence). The V end lost 3 bases, the J end lost 5 bases, and 17 bases lay between the germline ends. In nucleotides, the CDR3 is TGTGCCAGCAGTTTCGGCCTGTATGGGCCCCACGAGCAGTACTTA. Translated: CASSFGLYGPHEQYL.

The rearrangement joins TRBV20-1 to TRBJ2-7; TRBD1 is a possible D gene (5 bases). CDR1 is DFQATT, CDR2 SNEGSKA, per germline (reference sequence). The CDR3 runs 14 residues. Trimming took off 3 bases at V and 2 bases at J, with 14 bases between the two ends. The chain's CDR3 is CSASKAGRTYEQYF. The CDR3 coding sequence is TGCAGTGCTAGTAAGGCAGGGCGGACCTACGAGCAGTACTTC.

The chain carries TRBV7-2 and TRBJ1-2; 11 positions match TRBD1. Germline lookup yields CDR1 SGHTA and CDR2 FQGNSA. V was pared by 0 bases and J by 5 bases, with 2 bases of the junction left unmatched. The CDR3 is 15 residues long. Written as DNA, the CDR3 is TGTGCCAGCAGCTTAGCGGGACAGGGGGAATATGGCTACACCTTC. Protein product: CASSLAGQGEYGYTF.

The rearrangement uses TRBV27 and TRBJ2-6; D perhaps matches TRBD1 (5 bases). The CDR3 runs to 16 residues. Trimming removed 7 bases from V and 0 bases from J, with 13 bases in between. Germline lookup yields CDR1 MNHEY and CDR2 SMNVEV (reference sequence). The DNA for the CDR3 is TGTGCCAGCAAGCGAGACAGCTCCTCTGGGGCCAACGTCCTGACTTTC. Encoded protein: CASKRDSSSGANVLTF.